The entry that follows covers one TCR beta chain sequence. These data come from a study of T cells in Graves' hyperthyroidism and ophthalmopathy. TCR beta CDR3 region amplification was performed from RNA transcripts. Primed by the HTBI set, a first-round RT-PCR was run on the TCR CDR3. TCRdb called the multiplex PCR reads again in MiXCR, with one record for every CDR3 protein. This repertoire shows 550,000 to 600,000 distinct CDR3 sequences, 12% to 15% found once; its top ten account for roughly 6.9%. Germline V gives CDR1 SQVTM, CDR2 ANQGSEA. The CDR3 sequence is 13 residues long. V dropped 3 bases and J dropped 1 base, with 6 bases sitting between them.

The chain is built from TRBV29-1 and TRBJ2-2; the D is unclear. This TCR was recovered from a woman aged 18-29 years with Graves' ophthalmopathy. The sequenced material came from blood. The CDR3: CSVDSKNTGELFF. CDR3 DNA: TGCAGCGTTGATTCTAAGAACACCGGGGAGCTGTTTTTT.